These T cell receptor beta chains were read from a single sample in a study of blood T cell repertoires in COVID-19. The assay was immunoSEQ multiplex PCR, and TCRdb's table has in-frame clones only and misses some. The sample consists of around 300,000 clones, approximately 90% of them appearing once. Sequenced: peripheral blood. The receptor set was obtained from a man aged 18 to 29 with active or convalescent COVID-19. CDR3s include the opening cysteine and the closing phenylalanine or tryptophan. The D gene is left open where the match is weak. The size entry is marked missing in some rows and otherwise reads once, few, many or a size class.

D: TRBD2
V: TRBV2
J: TRBJ2-7
length: 16
size: NA
DNA: TGTGCCAGCAGTGACCCTAGCGGGGGGAAATACTACGAGCAGTACTTC
CDR3: CASSDPSGGKYYEQYF

D: NA
V: TRBV20-1
J: TRBJ2-3
length: 17
size: once
DNA: TGCAGTGCTAGTACTCAGAGATACACAGTTTTCTCAACCCCGCAGTATTTT
CDR3: CSASTQRYTVFSTPQYF

D: TRBD2
V: TRBV5-4
J: TRBJ2-7
length: 14
size: NA
DNA: TGTGCCAGCAGCTTGAGCGGGAGTGGCGACGAGCAGTACTTC
CDR3: CASSLSGSGDEQYF

D: NA
V: TRBV6-5
J: TRBJ2-1
length: 11
size: NA
DNA: TGTGCCAGCACGGGACTTAATGAGCAGTTCTTC
CDR3: CASTGLNEQFF

D: NA
V: TRBV7-8
J: TRBJ2-7
length: 16
size: few
DNA: TGTGCCAGCAGCTTAGCTGAAGGGCAGGGTTCCCACGAGCAGTACTTC
CDR3: CASSLAEGQGSHEQYF

D: NA
V: TRBV7-2
J: TRBJ1-1
length: 14
size: NA
DNA: TGTGCCAGCAGCTTAAACAGGGCGAACACTGAAGCTTTCTTT
CDR3: CASSLNRANTEAFF

D: TRBD2
V: TRBV27
J: TRBJ2-3
length: 15
size: once
DNA: TGTGCCAGCAGTGACCGAGCGGGAGGGCCAGATACGCAGTATTTT
CDR3: CASSDRAGGPDTQYF

D: NA
V: TRBV10-1
J: TRBJ1-1
length: 11
size: NA
DNA: TGCGCCAGCAGTGATTCCGGGGAAGCTTTCTTT
CDR3: CASSDSGEAFF

D: TRBD1
V: TRBV5-1
J: TRBJ1-1
length: 15
size: NA
DNA: TGCGCCAGCAGCCGAGGGGGCGAGGGAAACACTGAAGCTTTCTTT
CDR3: CASSRGGEGNTEAFF

D: NA
V: TRBV11-2
J: TRBJ2-3
length: 11
size: once
DNA: TGTGCCAGCTTAGAAACAGATACGCAGTATTTT
CDR3: CASLETDTQYF

D: TRBD2
V: TRBV28
J: TRBJ2-1
length: 15
size: NA
DNA: TGTGCCAGCAGATCACTAGCGGGAGGGGGGAATGAGCAGTTCTTC
CDR3: CASRSLAGGGNEQFF

D: TRBD2
V: TRBV10-2
J: TRBJ2-2
length: 16
size: NA
DNA: TGCGCCAGCAGCCAGGGACTAGCGGGAGACACCGGGGAGCTGTTTTTT
CDR3: CASSQGLAGDTGELFF

D: NA
V: TRBV27
J: TRBJ2-5
length: 14
size: NA
DNA: TGTGCCAGCAGTGAAGATTTTACGGGGGAGACCCAGTACTTC
CDR3: CASSEDFTGETQYF

D: NA
V: TRBV5-6
J: TRBJ2-7
length: 15
size: NA
DNA: TGTGCCAGCAGCTTAATCCCCACTACCTCCTACGAGCAGTACTTC
CDR3: CASSLIPTTSYEQYF

D: NA
V: TRBV7-2
J: TRBJ2-7
length: 12
size: NA
DNA: TGTGCCAGCAGCTTCGACAGCTACGAGCAGTACTTC
CDR3: CASSFDSYEQYF

D: TRBD2
V: TRBV4-1
J: TRBJ2-7
length: 16
size: NA
DNA: TGCGCCAGCAGCCAGGAGGCAACTAGCGGGTATTACGAGCAGTACTTC
CDR3: CASSQEATSGYYEQYF

D: TRBD1
V: TRBV5-1
J: TRBJ2-5
length: 15
size: NA
DNA: TGCGCCAGCAGCAGACTAGGACAGGGCCAAGAGACCCAGTACTTC
CDR3: CASSRLGQGQETQYF

D: NA
V: TRBV5-1
J: TRBJ1-1
length: 14
size: NA
DNA: TGCGCCAGCAGCTTGGGACAGCAGAACACTGAAGCTTTCTTT
CDR3: CASSLGQQNTEAFF

D: NA
V: TRBV5-8
J: TRBJ1-5
length: 14
size: NA
DNA: TGTGCCAGCAGCTTGGGTCTATATAATCAGCCCCAGCATTTT
CDR3: CASSLGLYNQPQHF

D: NA
V: TRBV5-1
J: TRBJ1-3
length: 15
size: NA
DNA: TGCGCCAGCAGCCAAGCAGGGAACTCTGGAAACACCATATATTTT
CDR3: CASSQAGNSGNTIYF

D: NA
V: TRBV3-1/TRBV3-2
J: TRBJ2-2
length: 17
size: once
DNA: TGTGCCAGCAGCCAAATTCTGGGGCCTGTGAACACCGGGGAGCTGTTTTTT
CDR3: CASSQILGPVNTGELFF

D: TRBD1
V: TRBV9
J: TRBJ1-1
length: 15
size: NA
DNA: TGTGCCAGCAGCGCGGGGACAGGCCCCAGGACTGAAGCTTTCTTT
CDR3: CASSAGTGPRTEAFF

D: TRBD2
V: TRBV19
J: TRBJ2-2
length: 19
size: NA
DNA: TGTGCCAGTAGTATTCCCCAACTCCCGGGGGGGCGGAACACCGGGGAGCTGTTTTTT
CDR3: CASSIPQLPGGRNTGELFF

D: TRBD2
V: TRBV14
J: TRBJ2-1
length: 15
size: NA
DNA: TGTGCCAGCAGCCAATGCACGGGAGGGTGCAATGAGCAGTTCTTC
CDR3: CASSQCTGGCNEQFF

D: NA
V: TRBV4-3
J: TRBJ1-4
length: 14
size: NA
DNA: TGCGCCAGCAGCACTCGTCAGGGGAATGAAAAACTGTTTTTT
CDR3: CASSTRQGNEKLFF

D: NA
V: TRBV9
J: TRBJ1-2
length: 15
size: NA
DNA: TGTGCCAGCAGCGTAGTGCAGGATAGTAACTATGGCTACACCTTC
CDR3: CASSVVQDSNYGYTF

D: NA
V: TRBV28
J: TRBJ2-1
length: 14
size: NA
DNA: TGTGCCAGCAGTCCACCAGGCGCTAACAATGAGCAGTTCTTC
CDR3: CASSPPGANNEQFF

D: NA
V: TRBV2
J: TRBJ1-1
length: 15
size: NA
DNA: TGTGCCAGCACCCAATGGGAGGGAGCAAACACTGAAGCTTTCTTT
CDR3: CASTQWEGANTEAFF

D: TRBD1
V: TRBV28
J: TRBJ1-2
length: 14
size: NA
DNA: TGTGCCAGCACCACACAGGGGTTGTGGAATGGCTACACCTTC
CDR3: CASTTQGLWNGYTF

D: NA
V: TRBV2
J: TRBJ2-2
length: 12
size: few
DNA: TGTGCCAGTTCGTTTTTCACCGGGGAGCTGTTTTTT
CDR3: CASSFFTGELFF

D: TRBD2
V: TRBV4-2
J: TRBJ2-1
length: 16
size: NA
DNA: TGTGCCAGCAGCCTCGCGACTAGCGGGGCCAGGTATGAGCAGTTCTTC
CDR3: CASSLATSGARYEQFF

D: TRBD1
V: TRBV19
J: TRBJ1-1
length: 14
size: NA
DNA: TGTGCCAGTACCTTGGGACAGGGGCGAACTGAAGCTTTCTTT
CDR3: CASTLGQGRTEAFF

D: NA
V: TRBV5-1
J: TRBJ2-5
length: 11
size: NA
DNA: TGCGCCAGCAGCCGCCAAGAGACCCAGTACTTC
CDR3: CASSRQETQYF

D: NA
V: TRBV27
J: TRBJ1-2
length: 15
size: NA
DNA: TGTGCCAGCAGTTTATCGGTCGCGGACTACTATGGCTACACCTTC
CDR3: CASSLSVADYYGYTF

D: NA
V: TRBV27
J: TRBJ2-7
length: 15
size: NA
DNA: TGTGCCAGCAGTTTTTTTCCGGGACTGTCCTACGAGCAGTACTTC
CDR3: CASSFFPGLSYEQYF

D: TRBD1
V: TRBV18
J: TRBJ1-2
length: 16
size: NA
DNA: TGTGCCAGCTCACCAACAGGGGAGACCGCTAACTATGGCTACACCTTC
CDR3: CASSPTGETANYGYTF